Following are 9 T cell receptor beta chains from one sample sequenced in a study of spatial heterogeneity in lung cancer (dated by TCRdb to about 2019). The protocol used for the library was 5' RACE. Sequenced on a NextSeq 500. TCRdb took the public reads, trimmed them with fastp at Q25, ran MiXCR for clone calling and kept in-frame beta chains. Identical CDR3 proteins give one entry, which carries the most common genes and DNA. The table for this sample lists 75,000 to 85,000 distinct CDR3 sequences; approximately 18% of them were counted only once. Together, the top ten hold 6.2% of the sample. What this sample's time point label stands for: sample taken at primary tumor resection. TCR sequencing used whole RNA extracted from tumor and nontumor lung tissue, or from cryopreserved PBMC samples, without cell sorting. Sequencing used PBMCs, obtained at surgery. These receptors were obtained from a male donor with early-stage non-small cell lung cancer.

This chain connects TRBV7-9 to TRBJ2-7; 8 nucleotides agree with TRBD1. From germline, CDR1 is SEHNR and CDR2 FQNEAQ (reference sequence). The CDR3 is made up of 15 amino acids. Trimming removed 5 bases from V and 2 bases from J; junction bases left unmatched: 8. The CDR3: CASSQGQGNTYEQYF. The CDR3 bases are TGTGCCAGCAGCCAAGGACAGGGAAATACCTACGAGCAGTACTTC.

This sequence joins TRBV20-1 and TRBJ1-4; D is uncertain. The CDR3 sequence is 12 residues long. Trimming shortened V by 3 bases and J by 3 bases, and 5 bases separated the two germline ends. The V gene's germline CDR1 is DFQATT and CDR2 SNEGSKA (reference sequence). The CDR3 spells CSASPPNEKLFF. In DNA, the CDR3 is TGCAGTGCTAGCCCACCTAATGAAAAACTGTTTTTT.

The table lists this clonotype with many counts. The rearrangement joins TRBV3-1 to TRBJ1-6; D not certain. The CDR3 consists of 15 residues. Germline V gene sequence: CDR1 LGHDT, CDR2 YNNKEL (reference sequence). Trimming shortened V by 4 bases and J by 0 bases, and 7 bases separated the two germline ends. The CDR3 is CASSLVDSYNSPLHF. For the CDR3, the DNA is TGTGCCAGCAGCCTGGTGGACTCCTATAATTCACCCCTCCACTTT.

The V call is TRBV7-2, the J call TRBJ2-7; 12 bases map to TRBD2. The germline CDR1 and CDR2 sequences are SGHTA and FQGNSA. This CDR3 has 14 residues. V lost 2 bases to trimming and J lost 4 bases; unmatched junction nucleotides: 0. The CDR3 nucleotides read TGTGCCAGCAGCTTACTAGCGGGAGGGTACGAGCAGTACTTC. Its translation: CASSLLAGGYEQYF.

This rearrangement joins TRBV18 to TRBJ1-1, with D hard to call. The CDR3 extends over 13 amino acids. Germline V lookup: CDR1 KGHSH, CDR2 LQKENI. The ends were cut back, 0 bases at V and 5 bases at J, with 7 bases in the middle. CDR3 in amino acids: CASSPPQGTEAFF. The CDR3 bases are TGTGCCAGCTCACCACCACAAGGGACTGAAGCTTTCTTT.

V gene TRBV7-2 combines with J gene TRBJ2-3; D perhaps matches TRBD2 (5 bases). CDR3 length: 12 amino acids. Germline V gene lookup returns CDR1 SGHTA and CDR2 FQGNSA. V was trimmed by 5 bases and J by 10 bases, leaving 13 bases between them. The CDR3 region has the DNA TGTGCCAGCAGCCGAGAGATGCGGGCGCAGTATTTT. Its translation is CASSREMRAQYF.

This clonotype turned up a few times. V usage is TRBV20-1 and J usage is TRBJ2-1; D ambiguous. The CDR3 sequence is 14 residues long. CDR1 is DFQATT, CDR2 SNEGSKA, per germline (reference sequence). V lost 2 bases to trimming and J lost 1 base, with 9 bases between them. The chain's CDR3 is CSARTPDSYNEQFF. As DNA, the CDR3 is TGCAGTGCTAGAACCCCAGATTCCTACAATGAGCAGTTCTTC.

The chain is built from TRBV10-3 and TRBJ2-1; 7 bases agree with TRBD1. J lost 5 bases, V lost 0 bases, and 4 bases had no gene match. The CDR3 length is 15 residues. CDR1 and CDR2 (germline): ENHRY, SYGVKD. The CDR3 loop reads CAISESGTENNEQFF. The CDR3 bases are TGTGCCATCAGTGAGTCCGGGACAGAAAACAATGAGCAGTTCTTC.

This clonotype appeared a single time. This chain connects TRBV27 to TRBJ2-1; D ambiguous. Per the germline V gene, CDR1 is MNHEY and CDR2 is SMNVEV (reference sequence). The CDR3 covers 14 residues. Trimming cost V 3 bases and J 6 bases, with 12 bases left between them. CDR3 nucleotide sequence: TGTGCCAGCAGTTTGGGTTTCTCCACCAATGAGCAGTTCTTC. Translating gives CASSLGFSTNEQFF.